The clone carrying this T cell receptor (beta chain) was picked up a small number of times. Its antigen is as yet unknown. These data are taken from a study of response to subunit inactivated influenza vaccine. Study-level points and caveats: With each seasonal influenza vaccination, the authors suggested, few new T cells are recruited.

CDR1 and CDR2 from the germline V gene are DFQATT and SNEGSKA (reference sequence). The CDR3 runs to 11 residues. The germline V and J ends were trimmed by 6 bases and 2 bases, with 4 bases remaining between them. One entry per CDR3 protein results from TCRdb running MiXCR on the RT-PCR reads. The table has 150,000 to 200,000 distinct CDR3 sequences, around 10% seen once. The V call is TRBV20-1, the J call TRBJ2-2; the D is unclear. The source is a man aged 45 to 75 who received an inactivated influenza vaccine. The starting material was CD8+ T cells sorted from PBMCs, obtained less than 30 months after vaccination. DNA for the CDR3: TGCAGTGCCTTAAACACCGGGGAGCTGTTTTTT. Amino acid sequence: CSALNTGELFF.